The next 25 T cell receptor beta chains were all read from a single sample in a study of blood T cell repertoires in COVID-19. Generated by immunoSEQ multiplex PCR, the TCRdb table keeps only in-frame clones and is missing some. The sample records hundreds of thousands of clones, around nine tenths being singletons. Sequencing was carried out using peripheral blood. These receptors were obtained from a man aged 40-49 years with acute or convalescent COVID-19.

The chain has TRBV5-1 and TRBJ2-2, with a weak D call TRBD1 (6 bases). The CDR3 totals 19 residues. V shed 0 bases and J shed 5 bases, with 23 bases lying between them. Germline assignment: CDR1 SGHRS and CDR2 YFSETQ. The CDR3 spells CASSLEAGSGRGRTGELFF. CDR3 coding DNA: TGCGCCAGCAGCTTGGAGGCCGGGTCGGGCAGGGGAAGGACCGGGGAGCTGTTTTTT.

The V gene is TRBV10-3, the J gene TRBJ1-2; possibly TRBD1 for D (5 bases). Trimming took off 2 bases at V and 7 bases at J, with 14 bases between the two ends. The CDR3 loop spans 14 amino acids. Germline CDR1 ENHRY, CDR2 SYGVKD. CDR3 in DNA: TGTGCCATCAGTGAGGGCAGGCCAAGGGGTGGCTACACCTTC. The encoded protein is CAISEGRPRGGYTF.

The J gene is TRBJ2-1, the V gene TRBV6-2 or TRBV6-3; 12 nucleotides align to TRBD2. V trimming: 0 bases; J trimming: 0 bases; junction bases outside the gene matches: 6. This CDR3 spans 19 amino acids. Germline loops: CDR1 MNHEY, CDR2 SVGEGT. CDR3 sequence reads: CASSYSLAGGFSSYNEQFF. The CDR3 nucleotides read TGTGCCAGCAGTTACTCCCTAGCGGGGGGGTTTAGCTCCTACAATGAGCAGTTCTTC.

The chain recombines TRBV5-5 with TRBJ1-6; 7 positions agree with TRBD1. There are 16 residues in the CDR3. The V segment lost 4 bases and the J segment 0 bases; nucleotides outside the gene matches: 4. Germline V gene lookup returns CDR1 SGHKS and CDR2 YYEKEE (reference sequence). CDR3 nucleotides: TGTGCCAGCAGCCCGGACAGGAGCTCCTATAATTCACCCCTCCACTTT. Residues: CASSPDRSSYNSPLHF.

The genes are TRBV19 and TRBJ1-5; 10 bases map to TRBD1. Germline CDR1 reads LNHDA; CDR2 reads SQIVND (reference sequence). The CDR3 has 17 amino acids. The ends lost 6 bases at V and 6 bases at J; junction bases unmatched: 14. The CDR3: CASRAGTGVRGGQPQHF. CDR3 bases: TGTGCCAGTAGGGCCGGGACAGGGGTCCGGGGCGGTCAGCCCCAGCATTTT.

The CDR3 DNA follows: TGTGCCAGCAGCGCAGTAAGGGACACGGGGCTCGGCTACACCTTC. This gives the protein CASSAVRDTGLGYTF. The chain links TRBV11-2 to TRBJ1-2; a possible D gene is TRBD1 (6 bases). Germline CDR1 reads SGHAT; CDR2 reads FQNNGV. Trimming removed 5 bases at V and 8 bases at J, with 21 bases between. The CDR3 runs to 15 residues.

The rearrangement links TRBV19 to TRBJ1-2, with a tentative D call TRBD1 (6 bases). CDR1 and CDR2 from the germline V gene are LNHDA and SQIVND (reference sequence). This CDR3 has 15 amino acids. Between the trimmed V and J ends, which lost 3 bases and 5 bases, there was a span of 16 bases. The CDR3 nucleotides are TGTGCCAGTAGTATTCCGGACAGCTCTCCTTATGGCTACACCTTC. Protein: CASSIPDSSPYGYTF.

V and J are TRBV29-1 and TRBJ1-2, with a weak D call TRBD1 (5 bases). V was trimmed by 8 bases and J by 8 bases, leaving 18 bases between them. Germline V gives CDR1 SQVTM, CDR2 ANQGSEA. This CDR3 has 12 amino acids. The CDR3 DNA reads TGCAGCCCCGGGGGGGGAGAAGACGGCTACACCTTC. Residues: CSPGGGEDGYTF.

This chain links TRBV19 with TRBJ1-1; 7 nucleotides match TRBD1. The V and J ends lost 5 bases and 9 bases, in that order; junction bases with no gene match: 6. This CDR3 comprises 12 residues. The germline V gene encodes CDR1 LNHDA and CDR2 SQIVND (reference sequence). The CDR3 bases are TGTGCCAGTAGTGTTGACAGGGTAAAAGCTTTCTTT. Protein sequence: CASSVDRVKAFF.

This clone appeared a single time. The rearrangement uses TRBV30 and TRBJ1-5; D is uncertain. V was pared by 1 base and J by 3 bases, with 7 bases between. This CDR3 comprises 13 residues. The germline V gene has CDR1 GTSNPN and CDR2 SVGIG (reference sequence). The CDR3 DNA sequence: TGTGCCTGGAGTGAATCTTCCAATCAGCCCCAGCATTTT. Amino acids: CAWSESSNQPQHF.

This clone was seen a few times. V usage is TRBV3-1 (or the pseudogene TRBV3-2) and J usage is TRBJ1-1, with D uncertain. Germline CDR1 is LGHDT and CDR2 is YNNKEL (reference sequence). The CDR3 runs to 14 residues. The germline V and J ends were trimmed by 2 bases and 4 bases, with 11 bases remaining between them. The CDR3 sequence: CASSQPGTGTEAFF. The CDR3 DNA reads TGTGCCAGCAGCCAACCGGGTACGGGCACTGAAGCTTTCTTT.

This rearrangement joins TRBV7-2 to TRBJ1-3; 10 positions match TRBD1. Germline CDR1 SGHTA, CDR2 FQGNSA. Losses at the gene ends were 5 bases for V and 2 bases for J; bases not matched to a gene: 3. This CDR3 is built from 15 residues. The CDR3: CASSPDRGPGNTIYF. The CDR3 DNA is TGTGCCAGCAGCCCCGACAGGGGGCCTGGAAACACCATATATTTT.

The chain has TRBV3-1 (or the pseudogene TRBV3-2) and TRBJ2-3; 7 bases match TRBD2. Germline-derived CDR1 and CDR2 are LGHDT and YNNKEL (reference sequence). This CDR3 comprises 15 residues. V was pared by 1 base and J by 2 bases, with 3 bases of the junction left unmatched. CDR3 coding DNA: TGTGCCAGCAGCCAAGTGGGGGGGGACACAGATACGCAGTATTTT. It codes for CASSQVGGDTDTQYF.

The rearrangement joins TRBV5-1 to TRBJ1-2, with a possible D match to TRBD1 (6 bases). This CDR3 is 15 amino acids long. Germline V gene sequence: CDR1 SGHRS, CDR2 YFSETQ. The V end lost 0 bases, the J end lost 5 bases, and 14 bases lay between the germline ends. DNA for the CDR3: TGCGCCAGCAGCTTGGGCGCAGGGGCGCGTTATGGCTACACCTTC. Amino acids: CASSLGAGARYGYTF.

The chain joins TRBV7-9 to TRBJ2-7; D remains ambiguous. The ends were cut back, 1 base at V and 6 bases at J, with 13 bases in the middle. This CDR3 has 14 amino acids. In germline, CDR1 is SEHNR, CDR2 FQNEAQ (reference sequence). This CDR3 reads CASSLGQDLSEQYF. The CDR3 nucleotides are TGTGCCAGCAGCTTAGGGCAGGATCTGAGCGAGCAGTACTTC.

In this sample, this clone turned up once. The CDR3 loop is CASSPGTGQYEQYF. The CDR3 bases are TGTGCCAGCAGTCCAGGGACAGGACAGTACGAGCAGTACTTC. The chain carries TRBV27 and TRBJ2-7; 8 bases are shared with TRBD1. CDR3 length: 14 residues. Per the germline V gene, CDR1 is MNHEY and CDR2 is SMNVEV (reference sequence). The trim removed 5 bases at V and 4 bases at J, leaving 7 bases unmatched.

The chain carries TRBV25-1 and TRBJ2-5; a weak D match, TRBD1 (5 bases). Germline V lookup: CDR1 MGHDK, CDR2 SYGVNS. Trimming removed 3 bases from V and 4 bases from J, with 12 bases in between. The CDR3 length is 14 residues. The DNA of the CDR3 is TGTGCCAGCAGTGACCCCCAGGGCACAGAGACCCAGTACTTC. This codes for CASSDPQGTETQYF.

This chain joins TRBV7-3 and TRBJ2-1; D is ambiguous. Germline-derived CDR1 and CDR2 are SGHTA and FQGTGA. The CDR3 is made up of 14 amino acids. Between the trimmed V and J ends, which lost 2 bases and 5 bases, there was a span of 10 bases. The CDR3 DNA is TGTGCCAGCAGCTTAGGGCCCGAAGACAATGAGCAGTTCTTC. Translated, it gives CASSLGPEDNEQFF.

In the case of this clone: The same CDR3 also results from other DNA sequences found in this sample. The chain uses TRBV6-5 and TRBJ2-2; D unclear. The CDR3 consists of 13 residues. V lost 2 bases and J 5 bases, leaving 6 bases between the germline ends. Germline CDR1 is MNHEY and CDR2 is SVGAGI. CDR3 protein: CASSYIVTGELFF. The CDR3 region has the DNA TGTGCCAGCAGTTACATAGTAACCGGGGAGCTGTTTTTT.

Written as DNA, the CDR3 is TGTGCCAGCAGCTTAGAATGGGGGGGCACAGATACGCAGTATTTT. Translated, it gives CASSLEWGGTDTQYF. The chain links TRBV7-2 to TRBJ2-3; weak D call: TRBD2 (6 bases). The CDR3 extends over 15 amino acids. Germline CDR1 reads SGHTA; CDR2 reads FQGNSA. V lost 1 base, J lost 1 base, and 9 bases lay in between. The complete variable domain, with remaining parts taken from reference TRBV7-2 and TRBJ2-3, reads GAGVSQSPSNKVTEKGKDVELRCDPISGHTALYWYRQSLGQGLEFLIYFQGNSAPDKSGLPSDRFSAERTGGSVSTLTIQRTQQEDSAVYLCASSLEWGGTDTQYFGPGTRLTVL.

The DNA of the CDR3 is TGTGCCAGCAGCTTAGGACTAGCGGGGGTGGGTGAGCAGTACTTC. As protein: CASSLGLAGVGEQYF. The V and J genes are TRBV7-2 and TRBJ2-7; 12 bases map to TRBD2. The CDR3 covers 15 residues. CDR1 is SGHTA, CDR2 FQGNSA, per germline. Losses at the gene ends were 1 base for V and 7 bases for J; bases not matched to a gene: 5.

The genes are TRBV30 and TRBJ1-2; D possibly corresponds to TRBD1 (6 bases). This CDR3 comprises 13 residues. V was pared by 3 bases and J by 4 bases, with 12 bases between. In germline, CDR1 is GTSNPN, CDR2 SVGIG (reference sequence). As DNA, the CDR3 is TGTGCCTGGAGCCAGGGGCGCCCCTATGGCTACACCTTC. This sequence encodes CAWSQGRPYGYTF.

The V call is TRBV27, the J call TRBJ2-3; 8 bases map to TRBD2. V gave up 2 bases and J gave up 6 bases; unmatched junction bases: 1. CDR3 length equals 13 residues. Germline V gives CDR1 MNHEY, CDR2 SMNVEV (reference sequence). Here the CDR3 reads CASSLRGGDTQYF. The CDR3 region has the DNA TGTGCCAGCAGTTTACGCGGGGGGGATACGCAGTATTTT.

The chain employs TRBV2 and TRBJ1-2; 7 bases align to TRBD1. Per germline, CDR1 SNHLY and CDR2 FYNNEI. V shed 6 bases and J 3 bases; nucleotides not matched to a gene: 4. The CDR3 sequence is 13 residues long. In DNA, the CDR3 is TGTGCCAGCAGCGGGACAGCCTACTATGGCTACACCTTC. Translating it yields CASSGTAYYGYTF.

The V call is TRBV2, the J call TRBJ2-7, with 7 positions matching TRBD1. CDR3 length: 14 amino acids. The germline gives CDR1 SNHLY, CDR2 FYNNEI. V lost 7 bases to trimming and J lost 0 bases; unmatched junction nucleotides: 6. In DNA form, the CDR3 reads TGTGCCAGCAAACGGGACAGTCACTCCTACGAGCAGTACTTC. This sequence encodes CASKRDSHSYEQYF.